This T cell receptor beta chain was sequenced during a study of blood T cell repertoires in COVID-19. The wider study: Both acute and convalescent COVID-19 samples were obtained from the United States, Italy and Spain.

Only in-frame clones appear in the TCRdb table, and some are missing; sequencing was by immunoSEQ multiplex PCR. The table includes 85,000 to 120,000 clones, 70% to 90% detected once. Germline V gives CDR1 SGHRS, CDR2 YFSETQ. V was pared by 2 bases and J by 11 bases, with 5 bases of the junction left unmatched. The CDR3 has 15 residues. This clone was counted once. The sample taken for sequencing was peripheral blood. This clonotype was sampled from a man in his fifties with active COVID-19. The V gene is TRBV5-1, the J gene TRBJ2-1; TRBD2 matches at 15 bases. The DNA of the CDR3 is TGCGCCAGCAGCTTCGGACTAGCGGGGGGGAAGAAGCAGTTCTTC. It translates to CASSFGLAGGKKQFF.